This T cell receptor beta chain was recovered during a study of blood T cell repertoires in COVID-19. The CDR3 contains 15 residues. CDR1 and CDR2 from the germline V gene are LNHDA and SQIVND (reference sequence). V lost 7 bases, J lost 3 bases, and 15 bases lay in between. TCRdb's copy holds only in-frame clones and misses some; the assay was immunoSEQ multiplex PCR. The sample has roughly 36,000 clones; over 90% are singletons. The sequencing sample was made of peripheral blood. The chain links TRBV19 to TRBJ2-2; D call uncertain. This clonotype was obtained from a man in his sixties with active or convalescent COVID-19. CDR3 protein: CASTPVVMDTGELFF. CDR3 DNA: TGTGCCAGTACCCCGGTTGTAATGGACACCGGGGAGCTGTTTTTT.